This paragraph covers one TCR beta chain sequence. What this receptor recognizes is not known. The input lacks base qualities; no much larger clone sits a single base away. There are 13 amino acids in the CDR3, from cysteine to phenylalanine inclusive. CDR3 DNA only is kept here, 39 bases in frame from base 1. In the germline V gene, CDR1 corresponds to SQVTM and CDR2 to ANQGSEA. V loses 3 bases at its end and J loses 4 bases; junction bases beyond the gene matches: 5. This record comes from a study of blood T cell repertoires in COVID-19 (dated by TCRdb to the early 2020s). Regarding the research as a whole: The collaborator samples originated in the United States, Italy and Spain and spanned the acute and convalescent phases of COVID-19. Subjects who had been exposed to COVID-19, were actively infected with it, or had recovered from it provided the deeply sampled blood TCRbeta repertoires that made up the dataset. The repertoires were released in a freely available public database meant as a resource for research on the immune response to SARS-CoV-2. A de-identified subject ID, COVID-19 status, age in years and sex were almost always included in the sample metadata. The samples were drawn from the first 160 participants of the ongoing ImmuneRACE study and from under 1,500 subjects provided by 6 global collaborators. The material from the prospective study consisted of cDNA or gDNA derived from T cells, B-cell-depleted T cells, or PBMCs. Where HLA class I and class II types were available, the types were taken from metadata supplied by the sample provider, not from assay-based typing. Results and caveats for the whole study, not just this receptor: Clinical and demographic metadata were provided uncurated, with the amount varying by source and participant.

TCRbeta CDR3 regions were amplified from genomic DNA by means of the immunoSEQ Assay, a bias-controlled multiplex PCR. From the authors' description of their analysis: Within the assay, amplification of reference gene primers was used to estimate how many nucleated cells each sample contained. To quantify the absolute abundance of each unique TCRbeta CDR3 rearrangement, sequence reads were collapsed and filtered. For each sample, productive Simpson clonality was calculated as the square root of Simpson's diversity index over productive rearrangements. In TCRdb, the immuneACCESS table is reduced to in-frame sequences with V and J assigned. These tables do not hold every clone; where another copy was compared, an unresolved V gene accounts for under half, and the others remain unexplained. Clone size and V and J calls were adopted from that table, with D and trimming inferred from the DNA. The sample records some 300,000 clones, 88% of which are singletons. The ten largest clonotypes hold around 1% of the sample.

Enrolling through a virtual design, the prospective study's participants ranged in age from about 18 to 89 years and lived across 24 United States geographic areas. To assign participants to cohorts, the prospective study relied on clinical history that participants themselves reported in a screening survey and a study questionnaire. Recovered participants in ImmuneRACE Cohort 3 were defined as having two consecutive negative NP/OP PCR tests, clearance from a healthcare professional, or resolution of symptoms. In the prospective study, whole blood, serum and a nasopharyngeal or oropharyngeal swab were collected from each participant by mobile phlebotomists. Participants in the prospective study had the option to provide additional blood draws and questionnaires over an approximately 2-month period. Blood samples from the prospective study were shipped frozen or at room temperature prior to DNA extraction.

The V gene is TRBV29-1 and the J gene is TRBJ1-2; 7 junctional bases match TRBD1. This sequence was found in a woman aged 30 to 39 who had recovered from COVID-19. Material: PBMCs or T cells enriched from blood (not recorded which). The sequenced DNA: TGCAGCGTTGATGTAGGGGGCGGCTATGGCTACACCTTC. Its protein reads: CSVDVGGGYGYTF.